The rows below give T cell receptor beta chains drawn from one sample of a study of cytomegalovirus exposure and HLA in healthy donors. Generated by immunoSEQ multiplex PCR, the TCRdb table keeps only in-frame clones and is missing some. Found here are more than 200,000 clones, approximately 80% of them singletons; the top ten hold 0.22%. The sample consisted of PBMCs. The source is a girl aged 2-10 years in good health and CMV-seronegative. Each CDR3 is given with its conserved first and last residue. Each record gives: J gene, V gene, CDR3 protein.

J: TRBJ2-2; V: TRBV4-2; CDR3: CASSQESQRGNTGELFF
J: TRBJ1-2; V: TRBV5-6; CDR3: CASSLVYRENNYGYTF
J: TRBJ2-1; V: TRBV7-9; CDR3: CASSHLRQALQQFF
J: TRBJ2-1; V: TRBV18; CDR3: CASSPESRVNEQFF
J: TRBJ2-1; V: TRBV27; CDR3: CASSLLLAGGPYNEQFF
J: TRBJ1-2; V: TRBV6-1; CDR3: CASREYFGTGGGGNYGYTF
J: TRBJ2-1; V: TRBV4-1; CDR3: CASSLGTSGAKYNEQFF
J: TRBJ1-5; V: TRBV30; CDR3: CAWSVPGGGGQPQHF
J: TRBJ1-5; V: TRBV10-2; CDR3: CASSESGTGGQPQHF
J: TRBJ2-1; V: TRBV2; CDR3: CASSGGRSRSFLSYNEQFF
J: TRBJ2-5; V: TRBV5-4; CDR3: CASSLFRDRQETQYF
J: TRBJ2-3; V: TRBV5-4; CDR3: CASSYRGTSGGARDTQYF
J: TRBJ1-1; V: TRBV29-1; CDR3: CSVCRDRHDEAFF
J: TRBJ1-5; V: TRBV9; CDR3: CASSVDSQGPQHF
J: TRBJ1-2; V: TRBV2; CDR3: CASSEAGSVYGYTF
J: TRBJ1-4; V: TRBV7-9; CDR3: CASSSRTGATNEKLFF
J: TRBJ1-5; V: TRBV6-4; CDR3: CASSDSMLGGEGVPQHF
J: TRBJ1-1; V: TRBV7-6; CDR3: CASSLSWGRTTEAFF
J: TRBJ2-1; V: TRBV10-2; CDR3: CASSESGRGSYNEQFF
J: TRBJ2-1; V: TRBV5-1; CDR3: CASSEELTSYNEQFF
J: TRBJ2-5; V: TRBV11-3; CDR3: CASSLGSQGASETQYF
J: TRBJ1-3; V: TRBV19; CDR3: CASSTSDITGNTIYF
J: TRBJ1-1; V: TRBV7-2; CDR3: CASGPRGTEAFF
J: TRBJ2-1; V: TRBV27; CDR3: CASRDLAGASAEFF
J: TRBJ1-4; V: TRBV5-1; CDR3: CASRPQGGNEKLFF
J: TRBJ2-7; V: TRBV2; CDR3: CASSEATGAYEQYF
J: TRBJ2-7; V: TRBV27; CDR3: CASSSPLAGVDEQYF
J: TRBJ1-1; V: TRBV7-9; CDR3: CASSPDLGRGPTEAFF
J: TRBJ1-1; V: TRBV12-5; CDR3: CASGPLGGGVAFF
J: TRBJ1-6; V: TRBV5-6; CDR3: CASSLAGLPFYNSPLHF
J: TRBJ1-6; V: TRBV30; CDR3: CAWKRGEIVYNSPLHF
J: TRBJ2-5; V: TRBV7-9; CDR3: CASSLGTPPGSQYF
J: TRBJ1-1; V: TRBV2; CDR3: CASSAAGTGMNTEAFF
J: TRBJ2-3; V: TRBV6-1; CDR3: CASRRAATDTQYF
J: TRBJ1-2; V: TRBV5-5; CDR3: CASSRGTGTFYGYTF
J: TRBJ1-4; V: TRBV9; CDR3: CASSLGTDEKLFF
J: TRBJ1-1; V: TRBV5-1; CDR3: CASSFIDSPNTEAFF
J: TRBJ1-1; V: TRBV7-9; CDR3: CASSHRVASLEAFF
J: TRBJ2-5; V: TRBV7-3; CDR3: CASSSSGGPRETQYF
J: TRBJ1-6; V: TRBV7-9; CDR3: CASSLAARGSPLHF
J: TRBJ2-1; V: TRBV2; CDR3: CASRGLAGERLEQFF
J: TRBJ2-5; V: TRBV5-4; CDR3: CASSFRQGETQYF
J: TRBJ2-7; V: TRBV6-5; CDR3: CASRLAVGYEQYF
J: TRBJ2-1; V: TRBV4-1; CDR3: CASSQDSGEQFF
J: TRBJ1-2; V: TRBV19; CDR3: CASSIWGQGDGYTF
J: TRBJ1-1; V: TRBV18; CDR3: CASSSISGTALKNTEAFF